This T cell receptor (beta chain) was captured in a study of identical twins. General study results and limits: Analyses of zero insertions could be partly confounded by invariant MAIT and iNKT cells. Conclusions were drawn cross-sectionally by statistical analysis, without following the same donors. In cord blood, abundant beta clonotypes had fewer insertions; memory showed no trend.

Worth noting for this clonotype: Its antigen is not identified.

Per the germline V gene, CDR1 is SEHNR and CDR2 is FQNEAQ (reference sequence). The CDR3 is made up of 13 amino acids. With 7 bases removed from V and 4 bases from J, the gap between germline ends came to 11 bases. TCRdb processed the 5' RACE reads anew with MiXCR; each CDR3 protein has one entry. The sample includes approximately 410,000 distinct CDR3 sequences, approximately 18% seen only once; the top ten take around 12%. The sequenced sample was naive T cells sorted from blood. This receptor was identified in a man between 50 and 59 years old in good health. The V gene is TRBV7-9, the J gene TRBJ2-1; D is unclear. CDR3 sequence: CASNTWAYNEQFF. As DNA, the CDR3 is TGTGCCAGCAACACCTGGGCTTACAATGAGCAGTTCTTC. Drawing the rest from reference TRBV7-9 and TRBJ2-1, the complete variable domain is DTGVSQNPRHKITKRGQNVTFRCDPISEHNRLYWYRQTLGQGPEFLTYFQNEAQLEKSRLLSDRFSAERPKGSFSTLEIQRTEQGDSAMYLCASNTWAYNEQFFGPGTRLTVL.